This T cell receptor beta chain was observed in a study of response to subunit inactivated influenza vaccine. To note about this clonotype: Its antigen is still unknown.

Study findings and constraints: It was suggested by the authors that few new T cells are recruited by each seasonal influenza vaccination.

Each CDR3 protein is one row after TCRdb ran MiXCR on the RT-PCR reads. The sample carries 600,000 to 850,000 distinct CDR3 sequences, 12% to 15% recorded once. The sequence came from a man aged 45-65 years who received an inactivated influenza vaccine. The material sequenced was PBMCs from blood, taken around 15 days before vaccination.

CDR3 sequence reads: CSGKGGVGGYTF. CDR3 DNA: TGCAGTGGGAAAGGAGGGGTAGGTGGCTACACCTTC. V gene TRBV20-1 combines with J gene TRBJ1-2; possibly TRBD1 for D (5 bases). This CDR3 region has 12 residues. Germline V gene sequence: CDR1 DFQATT, CDR2 SNEGSKA (reference sequence). The V and J ends lost 7 bases and 7 bases respectively, with 16 bases between them.